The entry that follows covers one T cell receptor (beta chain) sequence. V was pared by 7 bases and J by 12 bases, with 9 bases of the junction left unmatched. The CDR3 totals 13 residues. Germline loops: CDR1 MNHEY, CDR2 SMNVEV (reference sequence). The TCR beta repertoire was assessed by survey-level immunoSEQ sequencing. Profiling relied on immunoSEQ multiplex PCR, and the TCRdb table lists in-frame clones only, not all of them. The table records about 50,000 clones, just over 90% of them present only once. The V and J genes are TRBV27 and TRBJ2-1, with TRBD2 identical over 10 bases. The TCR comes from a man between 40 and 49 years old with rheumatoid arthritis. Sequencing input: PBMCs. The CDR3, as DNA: TGTGCCAGCACAGACCTAGCGGGAGTGGGGCAGTTCTTC. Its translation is CASTDLAGVGQFF.